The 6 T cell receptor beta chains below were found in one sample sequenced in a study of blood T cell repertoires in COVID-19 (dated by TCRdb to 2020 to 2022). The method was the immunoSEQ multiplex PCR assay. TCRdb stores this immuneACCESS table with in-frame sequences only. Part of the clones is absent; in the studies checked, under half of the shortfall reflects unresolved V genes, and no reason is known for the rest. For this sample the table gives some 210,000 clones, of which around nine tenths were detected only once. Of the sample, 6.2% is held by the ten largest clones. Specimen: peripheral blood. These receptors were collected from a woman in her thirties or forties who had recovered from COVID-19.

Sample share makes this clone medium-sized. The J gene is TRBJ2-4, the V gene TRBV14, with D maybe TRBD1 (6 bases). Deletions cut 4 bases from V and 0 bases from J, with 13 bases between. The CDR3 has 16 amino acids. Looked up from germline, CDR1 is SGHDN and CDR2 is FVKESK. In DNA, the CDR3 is TGTGCCAGCAGCCTATCAACAGGGCTAGCCAAAAACATTCAGTACTTC. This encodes CASSLSTGLAKNIQYF.

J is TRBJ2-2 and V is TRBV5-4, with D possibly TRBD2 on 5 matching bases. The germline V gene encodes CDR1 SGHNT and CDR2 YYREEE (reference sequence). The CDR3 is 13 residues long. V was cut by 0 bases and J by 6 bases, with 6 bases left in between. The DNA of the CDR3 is TGTGCCAGCAGCTTGGGAGGGTCCGGGGAGCTGTTTTTT. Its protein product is CASSLGGSGELFF.

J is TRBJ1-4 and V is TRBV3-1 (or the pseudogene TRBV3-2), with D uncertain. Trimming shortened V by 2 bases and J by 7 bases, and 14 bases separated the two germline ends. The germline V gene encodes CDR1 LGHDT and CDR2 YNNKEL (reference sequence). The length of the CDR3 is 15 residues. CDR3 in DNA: TGTGCCAGCAGCCAACCAGGAAGATTGAGTGAAAAACTGTTTTTT. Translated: CASSQPGRLSEKLFF.

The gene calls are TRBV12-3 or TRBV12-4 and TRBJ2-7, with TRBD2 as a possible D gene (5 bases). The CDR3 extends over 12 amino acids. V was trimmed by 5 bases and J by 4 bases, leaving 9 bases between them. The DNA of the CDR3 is TGTGCCAGCAGTCGGACTGGTTACGAGCAGTACTTC. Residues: CASSRTGYEQYF.

The DNA of the CDR3 is TGTGCCAGCAGCTCCCCCGGGGACAGGGGGCGGAATGGCTACACCTTC. Translated, it gives CASSSPGDRGRNGYTF. The chain uses TRBV5-4 and TRBJ1-2, with 12 bases fitting TRBD1. Germline-derived CDR1 and CDR2 are SGHNT and YYREEE (reference sequence). The CDR3 totals 16 residues. Trimming removed 3 bases from V and 6 bases from J; junction bases left unmatched: 9.

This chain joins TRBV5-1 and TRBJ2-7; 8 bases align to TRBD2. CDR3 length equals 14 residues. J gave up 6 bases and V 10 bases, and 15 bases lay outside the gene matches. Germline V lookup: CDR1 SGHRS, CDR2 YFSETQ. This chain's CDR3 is CAGRLGAGAGEQYF. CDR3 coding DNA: TGCGCCGGCCGCCTAGGAGCGGGAGCTGGCGAGCAGTACTTC.